This TCR beta chain was documented in a study of Ad26.COV2.S vaccination and SARS-CoV-2 variants. The ends were cut back, 2 bases at V and 4 bases at J, with 6 bases in the middle. Germline V gives CDR1 SGHVS, CDR2 FQNEAQ. There are 13 residues in the CDR3. Assay used: immunoSEQ multiplex PCR; TCRdb lists only in-frame clones, some missing. The table lists 350,000 to 500,000 clones, nearly 90% of them singletons, with about 2.5% in the top ten. This sample's treatment: some 20 received Ad26.COV2.S at low or high dose, single or two shots; 5 received placebo; per-sample allocation not given. The investigators took samples on day 63 after the first vaccine or placebo injection.

The material was peripheral blood, obtained in a trial of Ad26.COV2.S vaccine versus placebo. The sequence derives from a person between 18 and 60 years old who received the Ad26.COV2.S COVID-19 vaccine or a placebo. The chain recombines TRBV7-8 with TRBJ1-3; D not resolved. The CDR3 reads CASSLTEGNTIYF. CDR3 bases: TGTGCCAGCAGCTTAACGGAAGGAAACACCATATATTTT.